This T cell receptor beta chain stems from a study of blood T cell repertoires in COVID-19. Across the whole study: Italy, Spain and the United States were the sources of the convalescent and acute COVID-19 samples. From T cells, B-cell-depleted T cells, or PBMCs came the material, which was cDNA or gDNA.

Authors' data handling: Reference gene primers were amplified, and this amplification served to estimate nucleated cell counts. Generated by immunoSEQ multiplex PCR, the TCRdb table keeps only in-frame clones and is missing some. The DNA was the basis for D and trimming; V, J and clone size are from that table. This table holds tens of thousands of clones, 60% to 85% found once. This clone showed up just once. Germline-derived CDR1 and CDR2 are MGHDK and SYGVNS. Germline trimming cut 7 bases from V and 0 bases from J; bases unmatched to any gene: 5. This CDR3 is built from 15 residues. The TCR was taken from a human donor in a cohort sampled during active COVID-19. Sequencing was performed on peripheral blood. This rearrangement joins TRBV25-1 to TRBJ2-1, with TRBD2 matching 8 bases. The CDR3 DNA follows: TGTGCCAGCACCCGGGAGGGGGGCTCCTACAATGAGCAGTTCTTC. Its translation: CASTREGGSYNEQFF. Using reference TRBV25-1 and TRBJ2-1 for the parts outside the CDR3, the full variable domain is EADIYQTPRYLVIGTGKKITLECSQTMGHDKMYWYQQDPGMELHLIHYSYGVNSTEKGDLSSESTVSRIRTEHFPLTLESARPSHTSQYLCASTREGGSYNEQFFGPGTRLTVL.